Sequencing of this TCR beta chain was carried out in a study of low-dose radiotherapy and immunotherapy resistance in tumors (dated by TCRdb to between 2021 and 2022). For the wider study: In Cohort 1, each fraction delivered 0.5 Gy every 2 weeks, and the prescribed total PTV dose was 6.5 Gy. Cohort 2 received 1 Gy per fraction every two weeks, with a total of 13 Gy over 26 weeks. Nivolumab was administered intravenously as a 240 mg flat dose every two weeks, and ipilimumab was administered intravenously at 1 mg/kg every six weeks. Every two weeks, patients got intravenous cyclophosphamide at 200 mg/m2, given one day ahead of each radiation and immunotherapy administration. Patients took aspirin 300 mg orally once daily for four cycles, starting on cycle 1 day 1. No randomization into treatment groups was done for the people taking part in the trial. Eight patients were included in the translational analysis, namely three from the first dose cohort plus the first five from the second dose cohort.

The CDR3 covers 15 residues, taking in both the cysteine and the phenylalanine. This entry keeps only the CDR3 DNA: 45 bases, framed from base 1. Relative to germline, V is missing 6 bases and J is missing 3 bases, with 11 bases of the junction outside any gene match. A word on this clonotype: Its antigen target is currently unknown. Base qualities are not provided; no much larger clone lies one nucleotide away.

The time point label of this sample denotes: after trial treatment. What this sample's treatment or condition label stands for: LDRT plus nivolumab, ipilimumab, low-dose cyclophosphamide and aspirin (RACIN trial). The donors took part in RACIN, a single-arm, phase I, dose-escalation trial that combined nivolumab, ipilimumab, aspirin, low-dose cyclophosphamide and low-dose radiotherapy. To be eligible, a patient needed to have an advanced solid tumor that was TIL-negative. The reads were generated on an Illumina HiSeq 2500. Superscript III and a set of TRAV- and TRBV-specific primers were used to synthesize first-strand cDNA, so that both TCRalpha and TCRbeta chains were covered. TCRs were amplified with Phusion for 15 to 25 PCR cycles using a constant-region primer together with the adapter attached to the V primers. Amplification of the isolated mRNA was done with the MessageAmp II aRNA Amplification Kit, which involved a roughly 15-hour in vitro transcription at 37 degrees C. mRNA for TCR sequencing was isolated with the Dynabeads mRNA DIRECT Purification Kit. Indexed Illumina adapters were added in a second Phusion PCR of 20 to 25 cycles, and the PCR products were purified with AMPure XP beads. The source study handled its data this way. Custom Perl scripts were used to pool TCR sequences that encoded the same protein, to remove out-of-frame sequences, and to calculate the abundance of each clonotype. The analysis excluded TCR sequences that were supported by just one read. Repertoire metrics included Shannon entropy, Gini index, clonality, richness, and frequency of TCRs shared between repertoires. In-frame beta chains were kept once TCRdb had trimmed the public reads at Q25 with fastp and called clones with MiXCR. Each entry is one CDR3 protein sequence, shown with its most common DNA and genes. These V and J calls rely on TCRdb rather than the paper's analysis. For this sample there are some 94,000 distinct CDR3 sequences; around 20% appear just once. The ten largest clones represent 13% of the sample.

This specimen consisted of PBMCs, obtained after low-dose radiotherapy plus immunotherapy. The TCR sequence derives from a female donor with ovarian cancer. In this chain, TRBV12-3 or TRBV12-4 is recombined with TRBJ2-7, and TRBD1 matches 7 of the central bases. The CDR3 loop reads CASRPGQEVFYEQYF. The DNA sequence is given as TGTGCCAGCAGACCTGGACAGGAGGTATTCTACGAGCAGTACTTC.